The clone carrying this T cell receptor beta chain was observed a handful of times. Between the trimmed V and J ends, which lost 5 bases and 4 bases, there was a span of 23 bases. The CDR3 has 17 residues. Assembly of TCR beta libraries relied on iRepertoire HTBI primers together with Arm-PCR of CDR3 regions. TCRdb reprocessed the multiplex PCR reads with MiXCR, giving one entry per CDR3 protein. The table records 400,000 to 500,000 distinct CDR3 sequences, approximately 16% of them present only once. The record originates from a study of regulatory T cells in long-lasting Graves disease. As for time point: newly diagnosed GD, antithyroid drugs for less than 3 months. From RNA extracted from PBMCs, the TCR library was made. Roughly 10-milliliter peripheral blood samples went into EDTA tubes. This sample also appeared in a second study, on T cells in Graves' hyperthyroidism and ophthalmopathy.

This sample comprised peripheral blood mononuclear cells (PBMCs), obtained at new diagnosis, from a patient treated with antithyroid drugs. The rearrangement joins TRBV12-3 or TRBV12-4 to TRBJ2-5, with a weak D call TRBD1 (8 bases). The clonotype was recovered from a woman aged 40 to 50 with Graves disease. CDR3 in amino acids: CASSREDSYRGGETQYF. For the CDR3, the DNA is TGTGCCAGCAGTCGAGAGGATTCGTACAGGGGGGGAGAGACCCAGTACTTC.